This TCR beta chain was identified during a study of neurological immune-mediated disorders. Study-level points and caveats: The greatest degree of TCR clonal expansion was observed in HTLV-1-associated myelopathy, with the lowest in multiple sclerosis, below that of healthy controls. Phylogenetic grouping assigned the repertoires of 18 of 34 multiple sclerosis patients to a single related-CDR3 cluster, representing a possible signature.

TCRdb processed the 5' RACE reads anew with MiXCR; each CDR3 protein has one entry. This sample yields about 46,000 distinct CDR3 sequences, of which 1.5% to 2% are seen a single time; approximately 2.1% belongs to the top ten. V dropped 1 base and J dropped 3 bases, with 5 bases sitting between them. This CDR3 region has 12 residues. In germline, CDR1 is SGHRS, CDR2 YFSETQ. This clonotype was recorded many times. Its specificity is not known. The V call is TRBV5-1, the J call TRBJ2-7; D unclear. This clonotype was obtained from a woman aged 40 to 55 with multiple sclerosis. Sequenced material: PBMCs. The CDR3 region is CASSLSNYEQYF. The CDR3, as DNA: TGCGCCAGCAGCTTGTCTAACTACGAGCAGTACTTC.